This T cell receptor beta chain emerged from a study of shared clonotypes between healthy human individuals. Germline-derived CDR1 and CDR2 are SEHNR and FQNEAQ (reference sequence). V gave up 2 bases and J gave up 1 base; unmatched junction bases: 11. This CDR3 has 19 amino acids. Method: immunoSEQ multiplex PCR; TCRdb's copy keeps in-frame clones and lacks some. The sample has about 530,000 clones; 60% to 80% are singletons. This clone has a single count. Sequencing input: PBMCs. This chain uses TRBV7-9 with TRBJ2-3, with 11 bases that match TRBD2. The receptor comes from a woman aged 35 to 49 in good health. Some clones in this sample may be carry-over from other donors' samples. Here the CDR3 DNA reads TGTGCCAGCAGCTTAAGCGGCACTAGCGGGAGTTTCGGCACAGATACGCAGTATTTT. Residues: CASSLSGTSGSFGTDTQYF.